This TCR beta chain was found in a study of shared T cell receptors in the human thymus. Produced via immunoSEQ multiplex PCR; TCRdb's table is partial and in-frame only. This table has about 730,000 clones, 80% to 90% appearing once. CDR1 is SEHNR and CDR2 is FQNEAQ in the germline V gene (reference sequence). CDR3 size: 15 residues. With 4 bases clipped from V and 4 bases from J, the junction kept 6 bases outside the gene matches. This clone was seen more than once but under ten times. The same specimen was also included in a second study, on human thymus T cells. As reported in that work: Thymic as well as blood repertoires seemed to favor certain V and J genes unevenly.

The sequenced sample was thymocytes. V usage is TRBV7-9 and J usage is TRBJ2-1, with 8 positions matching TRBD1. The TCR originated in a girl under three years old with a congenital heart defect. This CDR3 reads CASSSKGQGYNEQFF. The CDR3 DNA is TGTGCCAGCAGCTCCAAAGGACAGGGTTACAATGAGCAGTTCTTC.